The 9 T cell receptor beta chains in this list originate from one sample, sequenced in a study of shared clonotypes between healthy human individuals. Assay: immunoSEQ multiplex PCR; the TCRdb copy retains only in-frame clones and omits some. The sample lists 950,000 to 1,200,000 clones, 77% occurring once. The material sequenced was memory CD4+ T cells from PBMCs. Indicated subset: CD45RA-negative fraction. The source is a young man in good health. Some clones in this sample may be carry-over from other donors' samples.

Note on this clone: The same CDR3 can be traced to other DNA sequences in this sample. The chain combines TRBV29-1 with TRBJ1-2, with unresolved D. The CDR3 consists of 11 residues. Germline V gives CDR1 SQVTM, CDR2 ANQGSEA. Trimming took 1 base from V and 5 from J, leaving 5 bases between them. The CDR3, as DNA: TGCAGCGTTGAAGGTGGTTATGGCTACACCTTC. As protein: CSVEGGYGYTF.

Regarding this clone: A much larger clone differs by one base, so this may be a read error. The chain couples TRBV7-6 to TRBJ1-5; D gene unclear. The ends were cut back, 5 bases at V and 4 bases at J, with 6 bases in the middle. The germline gives CDR1 SGHVS, CDR2 FNYEAQ. CDR3 size: 12 residues. The CDR3 bases are TGTGCCAGCAGCCCATTGAATCAGCCCCAGCATTTT. It codes for CASSPLNQPQHF.

The genes are TRBV19 and TRBJ2-7; TRBD1 aligns across 11 bases. V lost 6 bases to trimming and J lost 2 bases; unmatched junction nucleotides: 6. Per the germline V gene, CDR1 is LNHDA and CDR2 is SQIVND (reference sequence). The CDR3 sequence is 15 residues long. The CDR3 spells CASRDPGQGAYEQYF. The CDR3 nucleotides read TGTGCCAGTAGGGACCCGGGACAGGGGGCCTACGAGCAGTACTTC.

This sequence joins TRBV6-6 and TRBJ1-5; D uncertain. The CDR3 has 14 residues. V lost 5 bases and J lost 0, with 8 bases in between. Per the germline V gene, CDR1 is MNHNY and CDR2 is SVGAGI (reference sequence). Written as DNA, the CDR3 is TGTGCCAGCAGTGGGCGTTATAGCAATCAGCCCCAGCATTTT. Its protein is CASSGRYSNQPQHF.

The chain uses TRBV7-3 and TRBJ2-7; D might be TRBD1 or TRBD2, each matching 5 bases. The V end lost 4 bases, the J end lost 6 bases, and 13 bases lay between the germline ends. The CDR3 has 13 residues. Germline V lookup: CDR1 SGHTA, CDR2 FQGTGA. This chain's CDR3 is CASSSEGNSEQYF. The CDR3 coding sequence is TGTGCCAGCAGCTCAGAGGGGAATTCCGAGCAGTACTTC.

The chain uses TRBV14 and TRBJ2-3; TRBD2 is a possible D gene (6 bases). Germline CDR1 and CDR2: SGHDN and FVKESK. V lost 2 bases, J lost 2 bases, and 11 bases lay in between. There are 15 residues in the CDR3. DNA for the CDR3: TGTGCCAGCAGCCAACTGTCGGGGGACACAGATACGCAGTATTTT. As protein: CASSQLSGDTDTQYF.

This chain joins TRBV30 and TRBJ2-3; D is ambiguous. CDR1 GTSNPN and CDR2 SVGIG come from the germline V gene (reference sequence). The CDR3 extends over 11 amino acids. The germline V and J ends were trimmed by 4 bases and 7 bases, with 9 bases remaining between them. CDR3 bases: TGTGCCTGGACTCTCCTTAATACGCAGTATTTT. This translates into CAWTLLNTQYF. The whole variable domain, remainder taken from reference TRBV30 and TRBJ2-3, is SQTIHQWPATLVQPVGSPLSLECTVEGTSNPNLYWYRQAAGRGLQLLFYSVGIGQISSEVPQNLSASRPQDRQFILSSKKLLLSDSGFYLCAWTLLNTQYFGPGTRLTVL.

The genes are TRBV27 and TRBJ2-1; tentative D call: TRBD1 (6 bases). Deletions cut 2 bases from V and 4 bases from J, with 9 bases between. This CDR3 is built from 14 residues. The germline CDR1 and CDR2 sequences are MNHEY and SMNVEV (reference sequence). As DNA, the CDR3 is TGTGCCAGCAGTTTAGGAGACAGGTACAATGAGCAGTTCTTC. Translation: CASSLGDRYNEQFF.

Notes on this clone: Different DNA sequences within this sample yield the same CDR3. The V gene is TRBV18, the J gene TRBJ2-2; possibly TRBD2 for D (5 bases). Trimming left V 0 bases short and J 5 bases short, with 7 bases between. Germline CDR1 reads KGHSH; CDR2 reads LQKENI. The CDR3 has 14 residues. The CDR3 protein is CASSPPGRTGELFF. The CDR3 DNA follows: TGTGCCAGCTCACCACCAGGGAGAACCGGGGAGCTGTTTTTT.